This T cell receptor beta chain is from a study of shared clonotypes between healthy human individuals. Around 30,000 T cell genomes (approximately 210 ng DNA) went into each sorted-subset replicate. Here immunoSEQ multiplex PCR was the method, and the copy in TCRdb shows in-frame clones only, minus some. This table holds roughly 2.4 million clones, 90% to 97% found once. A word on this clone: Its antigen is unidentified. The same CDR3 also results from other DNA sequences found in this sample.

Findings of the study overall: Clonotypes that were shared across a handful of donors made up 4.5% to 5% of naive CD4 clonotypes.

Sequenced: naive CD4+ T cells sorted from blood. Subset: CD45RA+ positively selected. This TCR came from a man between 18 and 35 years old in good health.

DNA for the CDR3: TGTGCCAGTAGTACAGGGTCTGGGGCCAACGTCCTGACTTTC. Translated: CASSTGSGANVLTF. The chain links TRBV19 to TRBJ2-6, with D possibly being TRBD1 (5 bases). The V gene lost 4 bases and the J gene lost 1 base, with 5 bases spanning the gap. Germline V gene data show CDR1 as LNHDA and CDR2 as SQIVND (reference sequence). There are 14 residues in the CDR3.